This entry lists 11 T cell receptor beta chains sequenced from one sample in a study of blood T cell repertoires in COVID-19. Libraries were prepared by immunoSEQ multiplex PCR; TCRdb keeps only in-frame clonotypes and omits some of them. The sample has 120,000 or so clones, around 88% seen once. Sequenced sample: peripheral blood. These receptors all stem from a man older than 75 with active or convalescent COVID-19.

The gene calls are TRBV5-7 and TRBJ2-5; the match to TRBD1 covers 7 bases. TRBV5-7 is labeled an ORF, and its function is uncertain. This CDR3 spans 15 amino acids. J lost 3 bases, V lost 8 bases, and 13 bases had no gene match. CDR3: CARENRGQSKETQYF. In DNA, the CDR3 is TGTGCCAGGGAGAATCGGGGACAGAGTAAAGAGACCCAGTACTTC.

This clone was detected once. V gene TRBV3-1 (or the pseudogene TRBV3-2) combines with J gene TRBJ2-2, with D perhaps matching TRBD1 (6 bases). CDR1 is LGHDT and CDR2 is YNNKEL in the germline V gene (reference sequence). V was pared by 4 bases and J by 5 bases, with 14 bases between. The CDR3 covers 15 residues. The CDR3 nucleotides are TGTGCCAGCAGCCTTTTGGCAGGGGAGACCGGGGAGCTGTTTTTT. Its translation is CASSLLAGETGELFF.

The chain employs TRBV14 and TRBJ1-5, with a weak D call TRBD1 (6 bases). Germline lookup yields CDR1 SGHDN and CDR2 FVKESK. With 5 bases removed from V and 3 bases from J, the gap between germline ends came to 20 bases. The length of the CDR3 is 17 residues. CDR3 sequence: CASSEGKENRANQPQHF. The CDR3 coding sequence is TGTGCCAGCAGCGAAGGGAAGGAGAACAGGGCCAATCAGCCCCAGCATTTT. The variable domain in full, with the rest retrieved from reference TRBV14 and TRBJ1-5, is EAGVTQFPSHSVIEKGQTVTLRCDPISGHDNLYWYRRVMGKEIKFLLHFVKESKQDESGMPNNRFLAERTGGTYSTLKVQPAELEDSGVYFCASSEGKENRANQPQHFGDGTRLSIL.

Many counts were recorded for this clone. The V call is TRBV19, the J call TRBJ2-1; 9 bases are shared with TRBD2. Germline V gene sequence: CDR1 LNHDA, CDR2 SQIVND (reference sequence). Unmatched junction bases numbered 18, after V lost 7 bases and J lost 5 bases. The CDR3 extends over 18 amino acids. CDR3 sequence reads: CASTRRAYSGGGNNEQFF. CDR3 in DNA: TGTGCCAGTACCAGAAGGGCTTATAGCGGGGGAGGCAACAATGAGCAGTTCTTC.

V is TRBV7-9 and J is TRBJ1-1; possible D gene TRBD1, 6 bases. Germline V gives CDR1 SEHNR, CDR2 FQNEAQ (reference sequence). The V end was cut by 2 bases, the J end by 1 base, with 11 bases between. The CDR3 contains 15 residues. The CDR3 reads CASSLKGVGNTEAFF. The CDR3 DNA reads as TGTGCCAGCAGCTTAAAGGGGGTAGGGAACACTGAAGCTTTCTTT.

This rearrangement joins TRBV11-2 to TRBJ1-1; 7 nucleotides align to TRBD1. The V gene's germline CDR1 is SGHAT and CDR2 FQNNGV. The length of the CDR3 is 15 residues. V lost 3 bases and J lost 1; bases outside the gene matches: 5. The CDR3 DNA reads TGTGCCAGCAGCTTGGTCAGGGGGAGGAACACTGAAGCTTTCTTT. Translation: CASSLVRGRNTEAFF.

This clone was observed a single time. The chain combines TRBV6-5 with TRBJ2-1; D might be TRBD1 (5 bases). This CDR3 is built from 13 residues. The germline V gene encodes CDR1 MNHEY and CDR2 SVGAGI. V was pared by 6 bases and J by 4 bases, with 10 bases between. The CDR3 region has the DNA TGTGCCAGCAGCCGGACACATTACAATGAGCAGTTCTTC. It specifies CASSRTHYNEQFF.

This chain links TRBV7-2 with TRBJ1-6, with D unclear. V was clipped by 6 bases and J by 7 bases, with 4 bases between them. The CDR3 has 11 amino acids. The germline CDR1 and CDR2 sequences are SGHTA and FQGNSA. For the CDR3, the DNA is TGTGCCAGCAGAGAGAATTCACCCCTCCACTTT. Its protein product is CASRENSPLHF.

The V gene is TRBV6-6, the J gene TRBJ2-6; D uncertain. The V gene's germline CDR1 is MNHNY and CDR2 SVGAGI (reference sequence). V gave up 6 bases and J gave up 4 bases, with 7 bases separating them. This CDR3 is built from 13 residues. This CDR3 reads CASSPLGANVLTF. Here the CDR3 DNA reads TGTGCCAGCAGCCCCCTGGGGGCCAACGTCCTGACTTTC.

This clone came up once. The V call is TRBV18, the J call TRBJ2-2, with 10 positions matching TRBD1. Trimming took 3 bases from V and 5 from J; bases not matched to a gene: 6. CDR3 size: 16 residues. Germline V gene lookup returns CDR1 KGHSH and CDR2 LQKENI. The CDR3 coding sequence is TGTGCCAGCTCACCTCCCGGGACAGGGGAGACCGGGGAGCTGTTTTTT. Its protein is CASSPPGTGETGELFF.

This clone has a single count. The gene calls are TRBV4-1 and TRBJ2-3; perhaps TRBD2 as D (7 bases). Trimming took 1 base from V and 2 from J, leaving 16 bases between them. The CDR3 covers 17 residues. Germline CDR1 and CDR2: MGHRA and YSYEKL. The CDR3 protein is CASSQGTGGPVTDTQYF. CDR3 in DNA: TGCGCCAGCAGCCAAGGGACCGGGGGGCCTGTCACAGATACGCAGTATTTT.